The rows below give T cell receptor beta chains drawn from one sample of a study of human T cells and chemical hapten exposure. Each CDR3 protein gets one entry after TCRdb re-called the RACE reads with MiXCR. The table records 35,000 to 45,000 distinct CDR3 sequences, around 12% of them present only once. Specimen: whole blood, collected in connection with sensitization to the hapten diphenylcyclopropenone (DPC). Receptors were obtained from a woman in her thirties with alopecia areata. Some clones in this sample may be carry-over from other donors' samples. The conserved cysteine and the conserved F or W are not part of the CDR3 here. The size field is filled for only some rows; it gives once, few, many or a size class.

J gene | V gene | clone size | CDR3 protein
TRBJ1-5 | TRBV27 | - | ASRDRGHSNQPQH
TRBJ2-3 | TRBV7-8 | many | ASSLGGLAGDTQY
TRBJ2-7 | TRBV29-1 | few | SVRTGLYLTEEQY
TRBJ2-1 | TRBV7-7 | few | ASSRIPLAGDRYEQF
TRBJ2-1 | TRBV7-8 | few | ASSLAASEKQF
TRBJ2-4 | TRBV29-1 | many | SVGWTSGSQNIQY
TRBJ2-7 | TRBV7-2 | few | ASSLLPIYEQY
TRBJ1-4 | TRBV6-5 | many | ASSDRGKLF
TRBJ1-4 | TRBV7-9 | - | ASSIHRGDEKLF
TRBJ2-2 | TRBV28 | many | ASSFRGELF
TRBJ2-7 | TRBV20-1 | many | SALSPGSSYEQY
TRBJ2-7 | TRBV20-1 | few | SARGTALSYEQY
TRBJ2-3 | TRBV7-6 | - | ASSLGASGSGTQY
TRBJ2-1 | TRBV29-1 | many | SVEDLLAGVNNEQF
TRBJ2-1 | TRBV6-2/TRBV6-3 | many | ASSLGTYNEQF
TRBJ1-5 | TRBV20-1 | few | SARADFNQPQH
TRBJ1-5 | TRBV6-2/TRBV6-3 | - | ASSYTASNQPQH
TRBJ1-2 | TRBV5-6 | many | ASSLIQGSNYGYT
TRBJ2-7 | TRBV6-2/TRBV6-3 | many | ASRDSGENEQY
TRBJ2-7 | TRBV28 | many | ASSRRTSGSSYEQY
TRBJ1-5 | TRBV10-3 | - | AISEFSGNQPQH
TRBJ2-5 | TRBV7-2 | few | ASSFLLTIQETQY
TRBJ2-7 | TRBV20-1 | many | SASDSVWYEQY
TRBJ1-2 | TRBV28 | once | ASRSQRNYGYT
TRBJ2-3 | TRBV4-3 | - | ASSQDLESGSTQY
TRBJ2-5 | TRBV10-2 | many | ASSESSPQETQY
TRBJ2-1 | TRBV2 | few | ASTPSGTSGNNEQF
TRBJ1-5 | TRBV6-2/TRBV6-3 | few | ASSWAKQPQH
TRBJ2-3 | TRBV7-2 | - | ASSLGPQSTQY
TRBJ2-7 | TRBV11-2 | many | ASSLDLTAYEQY
TRBJ2-7 | TRBV20-1 | few | SAEVIDEAYEQY
TRBJ2-7 | TRBV28 | - | ASSQLAPRQY
TRBJ2-5 | TRBV7-9 | few | ASSFTGAGETQY
TRBJ1-5 | TRBV2 | - | ASRTQGGNQPQH
TRBJ2-1 | TRBV20-1 | - | SASQGAGVTGEQF
TRBJ2-3 | TRBV20-1 | - | SATSTGEWHTQY
TRBJ1-1 | TRBV18 | - | ASSRTTYTEAF
TRBJ2-2 | TRBV24-1 | - | ATSGQAVGELF
TRBJ2-3 | TRBV20-1 | many | SAREVVTDTQY
TRBJ2-2 | TRBV2 | many | ASIRDPVAGLF
TRBJ2-1 | TRBV20-1 | few | SARGNAYGEQF
TRBJ1-2 | TRBV7-9 | many | ASSLGKANYGYT
TRBJ2-2 | TRBV19 | many | ASSLTGEPNTGELF
TRBJ2-7 | TRBV29-1 | many | SVESASGSGVPYEQY
TRBJ2-7 | TRBV20-1 | few | SARVRDRNSYEQY
TRBJ1-2 | TRBV29-1 | many | SVESYT
TRBJ1-5 | TRBV12-3/TRBV12-4 | - | ASSFSTGQPQH
TRBJ1-1 | TRBV10-2 | - | ASSQGYTEAF
TRBJ2-5 | TRBV7-2 | few | ASSFEGVGTQY
TRBJ1-1 | TRBV11-3 | - | ASSLVGETTEAF
TRBJ1-2 | TRBV18 | many | ASSPSITIKLGGYGYT
TRBJ2-1 | TRBV6-4 | - | ASRHDRGKYPSEF
TRBJ2-7 | TRBV6-6 | many | ASSYSTSSNEQY
TRBJ2-5 | TRBV3-1 | few | ASSQRAGGETQY
TRBJ1-2 | TRBV20-1 | - | SADGDRGLSDYGYT